What follows are 13 T cell receptor beta chains derived from one specimen sequenced in a study of cytomegalovirus exposure and HLA in healthy donors. PCR employed 60 Vbeta and 13 Jbeta primers. Sequencing was performed with immunoSEQ multiplex PCR; in TCRdb, only in-frame clones are kept and a portion is missing. The table lists some 160,000 clones, more than 65% of them singletons, with about 1.5% in the top ten. Sequences were obtained from PBMCs. The source is a woman aged 25 to 45 in good health and CMV-seronegative.

The V call is TRBV9, the J call TRBJ2-3, with a weak D call TRBD2 (7 bases). V was pared by 4 bases and J by 6 bases, with 21 bases between. In germline, CDR1 is SGDLS, CDR2 YYNGEE. The CDR3 has 16 amino acids. CDR3 sequence reads: CASSPAGGGASDTQYF. The DNA for the CDR3 is TGTGCCAGCAGCCCCGCCGGAGGGGGGGCATCGGATACGCAGTATTTT. The complete variable domain, with remaining parts taken from reference TRBV9 and TRBJ2-3, reads DSGVTQTPKHLITATGQRVTLRCSPRSGDLSVYWYQQSLDQGLQFLIQYYNGEERAKGNILERFSAQQFPDLHSELNLSSLELGDSALYFCASSPAGGGASDTQYFGPGTRLTVL.

This clone was observed a handful of times. The chain links TRBV27 to TRBJ1-1; D perhaps matches TRBD1 (5 bases). This CDR3 contains 14 residues. V was cut by 2 bases and J by 5 bases, with 12 bases left in between. Germline CDR1 MNHEY, CDR2 SMNVEV (reference sequence). CDR3 in DNA: TGTGCCAGCAGTTTACGCAGGGCGGGGACTGAAGCTTTCTTT. The encoded protein is CASSLRRAGTEAFF.

In its sample, this clone was seen a few times. The chain employs TRBV11-2 and TRBJ1-2; perhaps TRBD1 as D (6 bases). Germline CDR1 SGHAT, CDR2 FQNNGV. This CDR3 is 13 amino acids long. V was cut by 5 bases and J by 4 bases, with 11 bases left in between. The CDR3 sequence: CASSPGQLYGYTF. CDR3 coding DNA: TGTGCCAGCAGCCCAGGACAGCTCTATGGCTACACCTTC. The full variable domain, in which reference TRBV11-2 and TRBJ1-2 provide the parts outside the CDR3, is EAGVAQSPRYKIIEKRQSVAFWCNPISGHATLYWYQQILGQGPKLLIQFQNNGVVDDSQLPKDRFSAERLKGVDSTLKIQPAKLEDSAVYLCASSPGQLYGYTFGSGTRLTVV.

Concerning this clone itself: Germline is not matched at one junction end, which may reflect a read error. The V call is TRBV5-4, the J call TRBJ1-2; 9 bases fit TRBD1. The CDR3 has 16 residues. From germline, CDR1 is SGHNT and CDR2 YYREEE (reference sequence). The CDR3 coding sequence is TGTGCCAGCAGCTCAACACAGGGGGCGAGGGGATATGGCTACCCCTTC. It translates to CASSSTQGARGYGYPF.

This clone has only one observation. The chain combines TRBV9 with TRBJ1-4; TRBD1 matches at 9 bases. The CDR3 covers 18 residues. V was pared by 0 bases and J by 4 bases, with 10 bases of the junction left unmatched. Germline V gene data show CDR1 as SGDLS and CDR2 as YYNGEE. The CDR3 region is CASSVGTGGILGNEKLFF. Here the CDR3 DNA reads TGTGCCAGCAGCGTAGGAACAGGGGGCATTCTCGGTAATGAAAAACTGTTTTTT.

The V and J genes are TRBV5-1 and TRBJ2-1, with 7 nucleotides matching TRBD2. There are 15 residues in the CDR3. Trimming at V came to 2 bases and at J to 7 bases, leaving 9 bases not matched to a gene. Germline CDR1 is SGHRS and CDR2 is YFSETQ. The chain's CDR3 is CASSLLAGVGNEQFF. The CDR3 DNA sequence: TGCGCCAGCAGCTTACTGGCGGGGGTTGGAAATGAGCAGTTCTTC.

The rearrangement joins TRBV14 to TRBJ1-4, with a weak D call TRBD1 (6 bases). There are 16 residues in the CDR3. V was pared by 3 bases and J by 8 bases, with 19 bases between. Looked up from germline, CDR1 is SGHDN and CDR2 is FVKESK. This CDR3 reads CASSQGEFGTHEKLFF. CDR3 in DNA: TGTGCCAGCAGCCAGGGAGAGTTTGGGACACACGAAAAACTGTTTTTT.

The sample holds a few counts of this clone. The V call is TRBV27, the J call TRBJ1-2; 7 bases line up with TRBD1. Germline CDR1 and CDR2: MNHEY and SMNVEV (reference sequence). This CDR3 has 14 amino acids. Trimming removed 6 bases from V and 4 bases from J; junction bases left unmatched: 8. The CDR3 nucleotides are TGTGCCAGCAGGCCGACAGGGTTTGGCTATGGCTACACCTTC. Translation gives CASRPTGFGYGYTF.

CDR3 nucleotides: TGTGCCAGCAGCCCTGGGACATCCTATGGCTACACCTTC. Translating gives CASSPGTSYGYTF. The chain employs TRBV7-2 and TRBJ1-2; tentatively, D is TRBD1 (6 bases). V was cut by 5 bases and J by 4 bases, with 11 bases left in between. The CDR3 covers 13 residues. CDR1 is SGHTA, CDR2 FQGNSA, per germline.

The chain is built from TRBV7-9 and TRBJ1-5, with D maybe TRBD1 (6 bases). The length of the CDR3 is 15 residues. V lost 1 base, J lost 0 bases, and 7 bases lay in between. CDR1 and CDR2 (germline): SEHNR, FQNEAQ (reference sequence). The CDR3 nucleotides read TGTGCCAGCAGCTTAGGGACAGTTAGCAATCAGCCCCAGCATTTT. It is translated as CASSLGTVSNQPQHF.

The chain links TRBV5-6 to TRBJ2-1, with no clear D. The V end lost 0 bases, the J end lost 2 bases, and 6 bases lay between the germline ends. The CDR3 totals 14 residues. CDR1 is SGHDT and CDR2 is YYEEEE in the germline V gene. The CDR3 nucleotides read TGTGCCAGCAGCTTGGGGGCCACCTACAATGAGCAGTTCTTC. The encoded protein is CASSLGATYNEQFF.

The V call is TRBV6-1, the J call TRBJ2-3, with 7 positions matching TRBD1. The junction had 7 bases not matched to a gene; V was cut back by 6 bases and J by 4 bases. CDR1 MNHNS and CDR2 SASEGT come from the germline V gene. The CDR3 spans 14 residues. The chain's CDR3 is CASSLQGSADTQYF. DNA of the CDR3: TGTGCCAGCAGCTTACAGGGGTCCGCAGATACGCAGTATTTT.

This clone occurred a few times. This chain uses TRBV7-9 with TRBJ1-1; D is possibly TRBD1 (6 bases). Germline V CDR1 and CDR2: SEHNR, FQNEAQ (reference sequence). This CDR3 spans 14 amino acids. The V and J ends lost 3 bases and 1 base respectively, with 9 bases between them. In DNA, the CDR3 is TGTGCCAGCAGCTTTCAGGGGAAGAACACTGAAGCTTTCTTT. Protein: CASSFQGKNTEAFF.